These 16 T cell receptor beta chains originate from one sample sequenced in a study of T-cell reconstitution after alpha-beta-depleted transplantation in children. Using unique molecular identifiers, the investigators prepared the TCRbeta library. Each CDR3 protein gets one entry after TCRdb re-called the PCR reads with MiXCR. The sample carries roughly 590,000 distinct CDR3 sequences, approximately 15% recorded once. The sample consisted of PBMCs from the stem cell graft donor, taken from the stem cell graft. These receptors originate from a human donor who donated a stem cell graft to a child with acute myeloid leukemia.

The genes are TRBV6-1 and TRBJ2-5; D ambiguous. V dropped 5 bases and J dropped 2 bases, with 15 bases sitting between them. The CDR3 covers 15 residues. The germline V gene has CDR1 MNHNS and CDR2 SASEGT. The CDR3: CASSRSRSFQETQYF. DNA for the CDR3: TGTGCCAGCAGTCGGTCCAGGAGTTTTCAAGAGACCCAGTACTTC.

There are a few counts of this clonotype. V is TRBV4-2 and J is TRBJ2-1, with 8 bases identical to TRBD1. Germline values: CDR1 LGHNA, CDR2 YNFKEQ. With 3 bases clipped from V and 9 bases from J, the junction kept 1 base outside the gene matches. CDR3 size: 12 residues. CDR3 nucleotides: TGTGCCAGCAGCCAGACAGGGGCTGAGCAGTTCTTC. Its protein is CASSQTGAEQFF.

This clonotype was picked up a small number of times. The gene calls are TRBV27 and TRBJ1-2, with a tentative D call TRBD1 (6 bases). The CDR3 is 13 amino acids. Germline lookup yields CDR1 MNHEY and CDR2 SMNVEV (reference sequence). V gave up 2 bases and J gave up 7 bases, with 11 bases separating them. CDR3 DNA sequence: TGTGCCAGCAGTTTAGAGGGGGGAGGTGGCTACACCTTC. Translated: CASSLEGGGGYTF.

This clonotype has just a few counts. This chain uses TRBV7-6 with TRBJ1-5; D unclear. CDR1 and CDR2 (germline): SGHVS, FNYEAQ. The CDR3 runs 11 residues. Trimming left V 4 bases short and J 7 bases short, with 5 bases between. DNA for the CDR3: TGTGCCAGCAGCTCTTTCCAGCCCCAGCATTTT. Encoded protein: CASSSFQPQHF.

This clonotype was recorded at least ten times. V usage is TRBV29-1 and J usage is TRBJ1-1, with D possibly TRBD1 on 5 matching bases. With 5 bases removed from V and 5 bases from J, the gap between germline ends came to 9 bases. This CDR3 has 11 amino acids. Germline V lookup: CDR1 SQVTM, CDR2 ANQGSEA. This CDR3 reads CSVSRGTEAFF. CDR3 nucleotides: TGCAGCGTTTCGAGGGGAACTGAAGCTTTCTTT.

This clonotype was picked up one time. A read error may account for a junction end that differs from germline. V is TRBV7-2 and J is TRBJ1-1; D remains unclear. This CDR3 comprises 16 residues. In germline, CDR1 is SGHTA, CDR2 FQGNSA. The CDR3 loop reads CASSSPPVWANIEAFF. CDR3 bases: TGTGCCAGCAGCTCCCCGCCGGTTTGGGCGAACATTGAAGCTTTCTTT. Using reference TRBV7-2 and TRBJ1-1 for the parts outside the CDR3, the full variable domain is GAGVSQSPSNKVTEKGKDVELRCDPISGHTALYWYRQSLGQGLEFLIYFQGNSAPDKSGLPSDRFSAERTGGSVSTLTIQRTQQEDSAVYLCASSSPPVWANIEAFFGQGTRLTVV.

Ten or more counts support this clonotype. This chain connects TRBV7-6 to TRBJ1-2; 7 bases are shared with TRBD1. Losses at the gene ends were 5 bases for V and 4 bases for J; bases not matched to a gene: 7. Germline values: CDR1 SGHVS, CDR2 FNYEAQ. The CDR3 is 14 amino acids. The CDR3 coding sequence is TGTGCCAGCAGCCCTGGGGACAGCTTCTATGGCTACACCTTC. It codes for CASSPGDSFYGYTF.

This clonotype was counted ten times or more. V gene TRBV7-2 combines with J gene TRBJ2-5; 8 bases map to TRBD2. With 6 bases clipped from V and 2 bases from J, the junction kept 5 bases outside the gene matches. The germline gives CDR1 SGHTA, CDR2 FQGNSA. CDR3 size: 14 residues. The CDR3 is CASRRRGGQETQYF. In nucleotides, the CDR3 is TGTGCCAGCAGACGACGGGGGGGGCAAGAGACCCAGTACTTC.

This clonotype was picked up many times. This chain connects TRBV20-1 to TRBJ2-7; TRBD1 aligns across 9 bases. This CDR3 comprises 15 residues. The germline V gene has CDR1 DFQATT and CDR2 SNEGSKA (reference sequence). Trimming at V came to 1 base and at J to 2 bases, leaving 6 bases not matched to a gene. This chain's CDR3 is CSARASDRGTYEQYF. The CDR3 nucleotides read TGCAGTGCTAGAGCCTCGGACAGGGGAACCTACGAGCAGTACTTC.

This clonotype was seen many times. The V gene is TRBV20-1, the J gene TRBJ2-3; tentative D call: TRBD2 (7 bases). CDR3 size: 14 residues. With 3 bases removed from V and 2 bases from J, the gap between germline ends came to 12 bases. Germline CDR1 DFQATT, CDR2 SNEGSKA (reference sequence). CDR3 protein: CSARAGATTDTQYF. The CDR3 DNA reads TGCAGTGCTAGGGCGGGGGCCACCACAGATACGCAGTATTTT.

This clonotype was detected a few times. The chain is built from TRBV7-2 and TRBJ2-2; D is perhaps TRBD2 (5 bases). V gave up 1 base and J gave up 3 bases, with 15 bases separating them. CDR1 and CDR2 (germline): SGHTA, FQGNSA. This CDR3 spans 17 amino acids. In DNA form, the CDR3 reads TGTGCCAGCAGCTTAGTGAGGGATTATCGACACACCGGGGAGCTGTTTTTT. This codes for CASSLVRDYRHTGELFF.

The chain combines TRBV4-1 with TRBJ1-2; 8 bases fit TRBD1. V trimming: 4 bases; J trimming: 2 bases; junction bases outside the gene matches: 6. Germline CDR1 reads MGHRA; CDR2 reads YSYEKL. This CDR3 contains 15 residues. This CDR3 reads CASSPSQGANYGYTF. The CDR3 coding sequence is TGCGCCAGCAGCCCATCCCAGGGGGCCAACTATGGCTACACCTTC.

V usage is TRBV12-3 or TRBV12-4 and J usage is TRBJ1-6; D is unclear. V was shortened by 1 base and J by 0 bases, with 13 bases between the two germline ends. The CDR3 has 18 residues. CDR3 nucleotide sequence: TGTGCCAGCAGTTTAGTACAGATCCTGAGCTCCTATAATTCACCCCTCCACTTT. Translated, it gives CASSLVQILSSYNSPLHF.

The chain has TRBV11-2 and TRBJ2-6; D is undetermined. The germline V gene has CDR1 SGHAT and CDR2 FQNNGV. There are 17 residues in the CDR3. V lost 5 bases, J lost 0 bases, and 14 bases lay in between. In DNA, the CDR3 is TGTGCCAGCAGCCCCTCCCCGTGGGACTCTGGGGCCAACGTCCTGACTTTC. This encodes CASSPSPWDSGANVLTF.

This chain uses TRBV18 with TRBJ2-7, with 9 nucleotides matching TRBD1. CDR1 KGHSH and CDR2 LQKENI come from the germline V gene. There are 14 residues in the CDR3. V lost 3 bases to trimming and J lost 3 bases; unmatched junction nucleotides: 3. The CDR3 region is CASSPRGQGYEQYF. The CDR3 DNA is TGTGCCAGCTCACCTAGGGGACAGGGCTACGAGCAGTACTTC. Using reference TRBV18 and TRBJ2-7 for the parts outside the CDR3, the full variable domain is NAGVMQNPRHLVRRRGQEARLRCSPMKGHSHVYWYRQLPEEGLKFMVYLQKENIIDESGMPKERFSAEFPKEGPSILRIQQVVRGDSAAYFCASSPRGQGYEQYFGPGTRLTVT.

The chain recombines TRBV5-1 with TRBJ1-3; 7 bases match TRBD1. Germline values: CDR1 SGHRS, CDR2 YFSETQ. This CDR3 region has 15 residues. The J segment lost 4 bases and the V segment lost 4 bases, leaving 8 bases of the junction unmatched. The CDR3 here is CASSPPTGQGNTIYF. The CDR3 bases are TGCGCCAGCAGCCCCCCGACAGGGCAAGGAAACACCATATATTTT.